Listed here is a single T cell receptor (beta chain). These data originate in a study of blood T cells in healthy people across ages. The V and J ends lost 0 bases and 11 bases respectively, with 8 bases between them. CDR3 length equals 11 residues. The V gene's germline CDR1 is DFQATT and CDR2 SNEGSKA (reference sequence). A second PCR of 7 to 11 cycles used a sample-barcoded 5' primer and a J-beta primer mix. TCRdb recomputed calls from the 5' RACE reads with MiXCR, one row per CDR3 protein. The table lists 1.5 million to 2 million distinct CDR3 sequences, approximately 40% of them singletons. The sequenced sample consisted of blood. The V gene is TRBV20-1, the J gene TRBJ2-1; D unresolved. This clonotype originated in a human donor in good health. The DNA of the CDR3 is TGCAGTGCTAGAGAAGACGGAAAGCAGTTCTTC. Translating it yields CSAREDGKQFF.